The rows below give T cell receptor beta chains drawn from one sample of a study of T cell responses to AZD1222 COVID-19 vaccine. Libraries were prepared by immunoSEQ multiplex PCR; TCRdb keeps only in-frame clonotypes and omits some of them. This sample has roughly 150,000 clones, with about 90% found just once. The source was peripheral blood, collected 28 days after the second AZD1222 dose. The receptors come from an adult who received the AZD1222 COVID-19 vaccine. The CDR3 runs from the conserved cysteine through the conserved F or W. Size is stated for part of the rows, as once, few or many counts, or as a class when the clone is expanded.

>NA|TRBV27|TRBJ2-2
CASSSPGDHTGELFF
>NA|TRBV7-2|TRBJ2-5
CASSWGREETQYF
>NA|TRBV18|TRBJ1-5
CASSKPPRGNQPQHF
>NA|TRBV10-3|TRBJ1-2
CAISTGPSASNYGYTF
>NA|TRBV3-1/TRBV3-2|TRBJ1-4
CASSQDSSGEEKLFF
>once|TRBV11-3|TRBJ2-2
CASSFEETGELFF
>NA|TRBV2|TRBJ2-7
CASSEGESYEQYF
>once|TRBV20-1|TRBJ2-3
CSAREEPPQYF
>NA|TRBV6-5|TRBJ2-7
CASSYSPTGAYEQYF
>NA|TRBV29-1|TRBJ2-2
CSVLPGQGNTGEPFF
>NA|TRBV7-2|TRBJ2-7
CASSLAASGWPYEQYF
>NA|TRBV5-1|TRBJ2-3
CASSLDRGIDTQYF
>NA|TRBV24-1|TRBJ2-5
CATSVKETQYF
>NA|TRBV9|TRBJ2-7
CASSVSLAGEQYF
>NA|TRBV12-5|TRBJ1-1
CASAQREGNTEAFF
>NA|TRBV27|TRBJ1-3
CASSPLGTPLRSGNTIYF
>NA|TRBV6-4|TRBJ1-1
CASSVGENTEAFF
>NA|TRBV6-2/TRBV6-3|TRBJ2-7
CASSGTSGVGEQYF
>NA|TRBV19|TRBJ2-1
CASRVGDRGVGEQFF
>NA|TRBV28|TRBJ1-5
CASSFGGGLINQPQHF
>NA|TRBV5-4|TRBJ1-5
CASSTQPGQYSNQPQHF
>NA|TRBV7-2|TRBJ2-3
CASSFLAGGGDTQYF
>NA|TRBV6-5|TRBJ2-1
CASSSSGSNEQFF
>NA|TRBV5-1|TRBJ1-6
CASSLGGVAQSPLHF
>NA|TRBV7-9|TRBJ2-2
CASSLWRGQGNTGELFF
>NA|TRBV7-2|TRBJ1-2
CASSLASPGWNYGYTF
>NA|TRBV15|TRBJ2-2
CATSISFPGELFF
>NA|TRBV28|TRBJ2-7
CASSTVTVTSSYEQYF
>NA|TRBV19|TRBJ2-5
CASSIAETQYF